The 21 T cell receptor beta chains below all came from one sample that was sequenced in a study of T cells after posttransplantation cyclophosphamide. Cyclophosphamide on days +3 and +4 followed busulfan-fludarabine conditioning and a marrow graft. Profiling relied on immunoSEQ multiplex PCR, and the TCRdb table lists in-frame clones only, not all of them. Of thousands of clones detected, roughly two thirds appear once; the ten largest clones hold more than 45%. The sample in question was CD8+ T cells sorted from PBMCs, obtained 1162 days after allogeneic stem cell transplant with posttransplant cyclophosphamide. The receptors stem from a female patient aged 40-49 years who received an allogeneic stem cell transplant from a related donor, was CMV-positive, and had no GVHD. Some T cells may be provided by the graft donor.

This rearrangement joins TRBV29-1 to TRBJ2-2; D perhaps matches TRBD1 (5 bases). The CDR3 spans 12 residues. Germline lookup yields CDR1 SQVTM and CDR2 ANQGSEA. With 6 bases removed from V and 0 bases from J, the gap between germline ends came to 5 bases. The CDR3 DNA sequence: TGCAGCGTCAGGGCGAACACCGGGGAGCTGTTTTTT. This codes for CSVRANTGELFF.

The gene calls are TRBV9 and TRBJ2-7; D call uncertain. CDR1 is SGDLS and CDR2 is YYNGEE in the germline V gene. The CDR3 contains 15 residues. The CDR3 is CVSCIKQKTAYEQYF. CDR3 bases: TGTGTCAGTTGTATCAAACAGAAGACGGCATACGAGCAGTACTTC. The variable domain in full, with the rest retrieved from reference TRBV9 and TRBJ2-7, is DSGVTQTPKHLITATGQRVTLRCSPRSGDLSVYWYQQSLDQGLQFLIQYYNGEERAKGNILERFSAQQFPDLHSELNLSSLELGDSALYFCVSCIKQKTAYEQYFGPGTRLTVT.

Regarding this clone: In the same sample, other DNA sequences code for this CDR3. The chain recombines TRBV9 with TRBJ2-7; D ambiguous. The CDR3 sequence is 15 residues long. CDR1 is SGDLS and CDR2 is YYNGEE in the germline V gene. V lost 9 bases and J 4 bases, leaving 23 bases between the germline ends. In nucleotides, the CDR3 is TGTGCCATCATTTTCAAACAGAAGACGGCATACGAGCAGTACTTC. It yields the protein CAIIFKQKTAYEQYF.

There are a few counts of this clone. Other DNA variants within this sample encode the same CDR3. The CDR3: CACCIRQGTAYEQYF. The DNA of the CDR3 is TGTGCCTGTTGCATCAGACAGGGGACGGCCTACGAGCAGTACTTC. This chain uses TRBV9 with TRBJ2-7, with 8 nucleotides matching TRBD1. Per germline, CDR1 SGDLS and CDR2 YYNGEE. This CDR3 region has 15 residues. J was trimmed by 2 bases and V by 10 bases; bases with no gene match: 14.

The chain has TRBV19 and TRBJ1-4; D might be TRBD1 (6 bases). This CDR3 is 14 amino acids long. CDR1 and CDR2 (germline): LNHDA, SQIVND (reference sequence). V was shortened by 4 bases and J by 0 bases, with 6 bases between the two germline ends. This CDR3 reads CASSNRATNEKLFF. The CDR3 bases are TGTGCCAGTAGTAACAGGGCAACTAATGAAAAACTGTTTTTT.

DNA for the CDR3: TGCGCCAGCTCGAGGACAGATTACAATGAGCAGTTCTTC. It encodes CASSRTDYNEQFF. The chain combines TRBV5-1 with TRBJ2-1; D possibly corresponds to TRBD1 (6 bases). This CDR3 spans 13 amino acids. Germline-derived CDR1 and CDR2 are SGHRS and YFSETQ. Trimming cost V 7 bases and J 4 bases, with 12 bases left between them.

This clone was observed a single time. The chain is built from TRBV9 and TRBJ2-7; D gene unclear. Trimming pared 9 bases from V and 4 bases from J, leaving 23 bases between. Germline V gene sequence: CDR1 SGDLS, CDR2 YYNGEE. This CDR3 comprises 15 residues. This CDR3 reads CAISIKQKTAYEQYF. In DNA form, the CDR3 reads TGTGCCATTAGTATCAAACAGAAGACGGCATACGAGCAGTACTTC.

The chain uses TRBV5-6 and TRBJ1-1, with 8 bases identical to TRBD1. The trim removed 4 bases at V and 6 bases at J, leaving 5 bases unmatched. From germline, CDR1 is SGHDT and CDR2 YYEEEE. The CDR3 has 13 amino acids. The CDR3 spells CASSMGQASEAFF. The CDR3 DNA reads TGTGCCAGCAGCATGGGACAGGCCTCTGAAGCTTTCTTT.

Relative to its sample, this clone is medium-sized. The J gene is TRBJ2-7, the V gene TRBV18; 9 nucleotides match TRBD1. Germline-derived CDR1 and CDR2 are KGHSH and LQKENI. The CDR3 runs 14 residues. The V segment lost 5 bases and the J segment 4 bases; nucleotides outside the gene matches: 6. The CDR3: CASSDTGGLYEQYF. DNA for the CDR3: TGTGCCAGCTCAGATACAGGGGGCCTATACGAGCAGTACTTC.

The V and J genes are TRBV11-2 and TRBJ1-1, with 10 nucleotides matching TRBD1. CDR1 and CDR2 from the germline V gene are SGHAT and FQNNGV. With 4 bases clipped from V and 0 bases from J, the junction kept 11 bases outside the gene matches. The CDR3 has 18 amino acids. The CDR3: CASSWGGDRGRLNTEAFF. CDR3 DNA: TGTGCCAGCAGCTGGGGGGGCGACAGGGGGCGCCTGAACACTGAAGCTTTCTTT.

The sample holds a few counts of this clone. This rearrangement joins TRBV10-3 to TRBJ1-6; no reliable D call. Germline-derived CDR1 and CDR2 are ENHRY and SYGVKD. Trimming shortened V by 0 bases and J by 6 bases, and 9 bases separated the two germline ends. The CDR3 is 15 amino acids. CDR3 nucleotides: TGTGCCATCAGTGAGTCGCGACAAGCTAATTCACCCCTCCACTTT. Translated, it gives CAISESRQANSPLHF.

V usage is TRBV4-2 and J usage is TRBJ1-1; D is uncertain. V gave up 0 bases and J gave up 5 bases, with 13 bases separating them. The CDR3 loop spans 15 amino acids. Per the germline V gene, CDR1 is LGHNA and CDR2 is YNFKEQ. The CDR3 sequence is CASSQDTGVETEAFF. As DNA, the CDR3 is TGTGCCAGCAGCCAAGATACCGGGGTTGAGACTGAAGCTTTCTTT.

The CDR3 loop reads CASSRGGRWEKLFF. The CDR3 DNA is TGTGCCAGCAGCCGGGGGGGGCGCTGGGAAAAACTGTTTTTT. V usage is TRBV27 and J usage is TRBJ1-4; a possible D gene is TRBD1 (6 bases). CDR3 length: 14 amino acids. Germline CDR1 reads MNHEY; CDR2 reads SMNVEV (reference sequence). With 6 bases removed from V and 8 bases from J, the gap between germline ends came to 16 bases. The whole variable domain, filled in from reference TRBV27 and TRBJ1-4, reads EAQVTQNPRYLITVTGKKLTVTCSQNMNHEYMSWYRQDPGLGLRQIYYSMNVEVTDKGDVPEGYKVSRKEKRNFPLILESPSPNQTSLYFCASSRGGRWEKLFFGSGTQLSVL.

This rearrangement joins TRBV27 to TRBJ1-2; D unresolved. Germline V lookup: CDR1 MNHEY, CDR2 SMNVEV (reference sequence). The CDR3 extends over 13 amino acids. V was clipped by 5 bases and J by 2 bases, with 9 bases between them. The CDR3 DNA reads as TGTGCCAGCAGTCCACAGCCAAACTATGGCTACACCTTC. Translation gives CASSPQPNYGYTF.

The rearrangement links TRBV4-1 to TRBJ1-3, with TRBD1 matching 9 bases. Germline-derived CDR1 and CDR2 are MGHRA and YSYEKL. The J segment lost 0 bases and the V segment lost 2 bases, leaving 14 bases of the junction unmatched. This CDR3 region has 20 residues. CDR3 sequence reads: CASSQSGGGTGPNSGNTIYF. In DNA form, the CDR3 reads TGCGCCAGCAGCCAATCGGGCGGGGGGACAGGGCCTAACTCTGGAAACACCATATATTTT.

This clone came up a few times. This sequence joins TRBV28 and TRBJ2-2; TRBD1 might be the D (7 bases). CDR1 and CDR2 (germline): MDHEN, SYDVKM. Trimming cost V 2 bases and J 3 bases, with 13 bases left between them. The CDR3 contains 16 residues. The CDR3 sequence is CASSLNPGGHTGELFF. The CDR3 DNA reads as TGTGCCAGCAGTTTAAACCCAGGGGGGCACACCGGGGAGCTGTTTTTT.

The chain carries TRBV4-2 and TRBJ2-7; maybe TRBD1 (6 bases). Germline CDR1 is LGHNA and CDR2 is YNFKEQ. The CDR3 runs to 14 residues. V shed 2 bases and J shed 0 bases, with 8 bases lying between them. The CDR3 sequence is CASSQTGSSYEQYF. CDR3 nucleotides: TGTGCCAGCAGCCAAACAGGGAGCTCCTACGAGCAGTACTTC.

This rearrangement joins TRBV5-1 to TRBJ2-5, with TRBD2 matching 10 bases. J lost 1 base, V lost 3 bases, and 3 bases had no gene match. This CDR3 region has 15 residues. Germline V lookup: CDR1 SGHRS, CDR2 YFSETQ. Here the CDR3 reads CASSSLAGVQETQYF. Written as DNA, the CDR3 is TGCGCCAGCAGCTCTCTAGCGGGGGTCCAAGAGACCCAGTACTTC. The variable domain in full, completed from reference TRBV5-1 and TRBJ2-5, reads KAGVTQTPRYLIKTRGQQVTLSCSPISGHRSVSWYQQTPGQGLQFLFEYFSETQRNKGNFPGRFSGRQFSNSRSEMNVSTLELGDSALYLCASSSLAGVQETQYFGPGTRLLVL.

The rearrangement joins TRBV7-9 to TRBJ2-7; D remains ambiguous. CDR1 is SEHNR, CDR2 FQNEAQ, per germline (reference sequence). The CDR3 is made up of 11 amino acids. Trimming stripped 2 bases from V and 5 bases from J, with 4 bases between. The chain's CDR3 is CASSLRDEQYF. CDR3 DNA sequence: TGTGCCAGCAGCTTAAGAGACGAGCAGTACTTC.

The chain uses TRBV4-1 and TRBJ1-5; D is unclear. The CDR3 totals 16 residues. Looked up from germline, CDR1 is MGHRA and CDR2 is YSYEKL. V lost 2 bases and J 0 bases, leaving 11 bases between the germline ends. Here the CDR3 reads CASSQSQEYSNQPQHF. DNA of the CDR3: TGCGCCAGCAGCCAATCCCAGGAATATAGCAATCAGCCCCAGCATTTT.

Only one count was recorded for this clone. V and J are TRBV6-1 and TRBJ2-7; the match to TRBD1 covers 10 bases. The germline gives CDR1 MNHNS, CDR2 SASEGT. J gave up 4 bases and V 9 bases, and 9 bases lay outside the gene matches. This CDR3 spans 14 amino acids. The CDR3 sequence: CASKPGQGPYEQYF. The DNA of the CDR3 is TGTGCCAGTAAACCGGGACAGGGGCCGTACGAGCAGTACTTC.